This T cell receptor beta chain was captured by sequencing in a study of T cell responses to AZD1222 COVID-19 vaccine. The protocol was immunoSEQ multiplex PCR, while the TCRdb copy is restricted to in-frame clones and leaves out a portion. The table has about 160,000 clones, less than 95% seen once. As concerns this clone: Antigen unknown.

Germline V gene sequence: CDR1 SGHRS, CDR2 YFSETQ. Trimming pared 0 bases from V and 0 bases from J, leaving 6 bases between. The CDR3 is 14 amino acids. Overall study findings and caveats: Reportedly, close to half of spike-specific TCRs are directed against unmutated variant regions. White British donors predominated, females outnumbered males, and clonal diversity was possibly underestimated. Breadth and depth of Spike-specific TCRs rose after two AZD1222 doses. The CD4 TCRs associated with vaccination extended across spike and predominated at 160-218 and 743-854.

The V and J genes are TRBV5-1 and TRBJ1-1; D unclear. Sequences were derived from peripheral blood, sampled on day 0 of AZD1222 vaccination. The sequence came from an adult in good health. The CDR3 is CASSLEGMNTEAFF. Here the CDR3 DNA reads TGCGCCAGCAGCTTGGAAGGGATGAACACTGAAGCTTTCTTT.